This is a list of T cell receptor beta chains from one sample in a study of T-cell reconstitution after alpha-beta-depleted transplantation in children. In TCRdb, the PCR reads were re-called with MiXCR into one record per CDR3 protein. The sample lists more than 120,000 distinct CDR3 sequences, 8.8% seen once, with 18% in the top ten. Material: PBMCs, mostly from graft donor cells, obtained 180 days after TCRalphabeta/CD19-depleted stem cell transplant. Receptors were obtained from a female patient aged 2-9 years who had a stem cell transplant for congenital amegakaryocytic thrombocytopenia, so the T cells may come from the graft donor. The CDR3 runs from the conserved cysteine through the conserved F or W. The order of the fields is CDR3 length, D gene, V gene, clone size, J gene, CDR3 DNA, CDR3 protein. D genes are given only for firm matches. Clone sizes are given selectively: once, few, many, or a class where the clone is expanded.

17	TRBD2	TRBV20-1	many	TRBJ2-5	TGCAGTGCTAGAGTCCCCCCCGATCTAGCGGGAGCTGAGACCCAGTACTTC	CSARVPPDLAGAETQYF
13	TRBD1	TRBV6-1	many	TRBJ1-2	TGTGCCAGCAGCTTGGACAGGGGCGATGGCTACACCTTC	CASSLDRGDGYTF
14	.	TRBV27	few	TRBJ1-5	TGTGCCAGCAGTTTGCGGGGTAGCAATCAGCCCCAGCATTTT	CASSLRGSNQPQHF
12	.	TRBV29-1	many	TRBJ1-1	TGCAGCGTTGAGAGGGGCTTTGGTGAAGCTTTCTTT	CSVERGFGEAFF
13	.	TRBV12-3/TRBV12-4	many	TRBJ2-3	TGTGCCAGCAGTTTTCTACTTGCAGATACGCAGTATTTT	CASSFLLADTQYF
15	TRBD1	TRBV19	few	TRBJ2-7	TGTGCCGGAAGCGCCGGGACAGGGAGCACCTACGAGCAGTACTTC	CAGSAGTGSTYEQYF
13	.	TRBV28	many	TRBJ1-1	TGTGCCAGCAGTTTATGGCGGAACACTGAAGCTTTCTTT	CASSLWRNTEAFF
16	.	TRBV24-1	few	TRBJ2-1	TGTGCCACCAGTGATCAGGGGCCTTGGGGCTACAATGAGCAGTTCTTC	CATSDQGPWGYNEQFF
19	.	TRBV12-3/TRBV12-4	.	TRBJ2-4	TGTGCCAGCAGTTTAGGCCAGGGTTTGGCGGAGATCTCCAAAAACATTCAGTACTTC	CASSLGQGLAEISKNIQYF
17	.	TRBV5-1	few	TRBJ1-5	TGCGCCAGCAGCTTGGTCCCGACAGCATATAGCAATCAGCCCCAGCATTTT	CASSLVPTAYSNQPQHF
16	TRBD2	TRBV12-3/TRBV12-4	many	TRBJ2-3	TGTGCCAGCAGTTCTCGGACTAGCGGGAAGGTAGATACGCAGTATTTT	CASSSRTSGKVDTQYF
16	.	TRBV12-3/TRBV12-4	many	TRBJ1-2	TGTGCCAGCAGTCCTCCGGCAATTAATGGTTTCTATGGCTACACCTTC	CASSPPAINGFYGYTF
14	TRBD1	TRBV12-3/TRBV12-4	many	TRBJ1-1	TGTGCCAGCAGTTGGACAGGGCTGGGCACTGAAGCTTTCTTT	CASSWTGLGTEAFF
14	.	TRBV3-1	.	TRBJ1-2	TGTGCCAGCAGCCAAGGCCAGACGAACTATGGCTACACCTTC	CASSQGQTNYGYTF
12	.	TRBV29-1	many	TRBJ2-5	TGCAGCGTAGAGTCGGGCGGGGAGACCCAGTACTTC	CSVESGGETQYF
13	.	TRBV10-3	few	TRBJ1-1	TGTGCCATCTTGCGAGACCCGGGCACTGAAGCTTTCTTT	CAILRDPGTEAFF
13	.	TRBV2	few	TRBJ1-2	TGTGCCAGCAGTGTGTCCAGGGATGGTGGCTACACCTTC	CASSVSRDGGYTF
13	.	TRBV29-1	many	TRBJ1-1	TGCAGCGTTGAAGAACCGCCGAGGGAGCACGCTTTCTTT	CSVEEPPREHAFF
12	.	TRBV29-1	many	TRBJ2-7	TGCAGCGTTGAAGCTCAGGGGTACGAGCAGTACTTC	CSVEAQGYEQYF
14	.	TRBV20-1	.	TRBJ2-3	TGCAGTGCCGTGAGGTGGGGGGGGGCGGATACGCAGTATTTT	CSAVRWGGADTQYF
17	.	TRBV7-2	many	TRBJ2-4	TGTGCCAGCAGCAACCACCTGCGGGACGTAGCCAAAAACATTCAGTACTTC	CASSNHLRDVAKNIQYF